This T cell receptor (beta chain) was captured in a study of blood T cell repertoires in COVID-19. Overall study: The United States, Italy and Spain supplied acute and convalescent COVID-19 samples.

The table came from immunoSEQ multiplex PCR; TCRdb's copy has only in-frame clones and leaves some out. The data show 200,000 to 300,000 clones, about 87% seen once. The CDR3 is 15 residues long. J lost 7 bases, V lost 7 bases, and 13 bases had no gene match. Germline loops: CDR1 SNHLY, CDR2 FYNNEI. Sequences were obtained from peripheral blood. The source is a woman in her thirties or forties with acute or convalescent COVID-19. The genes are TRBV2 and TRBJ1-1; 9 nucleotides agree with TRBD1. Here the CDR3 DNA reads TGTGCCAGCAACGTGGGACCGGGACAGGGATTTGAAGCTTTCTTT. Translating it yields CASNVGPGQGFEAFF.